One sample yielded the 20 T cell receptor beta chains listed below, sequenced in a study of OX40 agonist ivuxolimab in advanced cancers. Sequenced by immunoSEQ multiplex PCR; TCRdb stores in-frame clones only, minus some. The table includes some 72,000 clones, roughly 90% detected once. The sequencing used CD4+ or CD8+ T cells sorted from blood, collected in a trial of the OX40 agonist ivuxolimab. The receptors shown here come from an adult with an advanced solid tumor such as melanoma, head and neck, liver or kidney cancer.

The chain recombines TRBV11-2 with TRBJ1-2; D gene ambiguous. With 1 base removed from V and 2 bases from J, the gap between germline ends came to 11 bases. The germline V gene has CDR1 SGHAT and CDR2 FQNNGV. The CDR3 is made up of 15 amino acids. This CDR3 is CASSLGGPKNYGYTF. CDR3 in DNA: TGTGCCAGCAGCTTAGGCGGGCCAAAGAACTATGGCTACACCTTC.

This sequence joins TRBV7-9 and TRBJ1-1, with a possible D match to TRBD1 (5 bases). Germline CDR1 SEHNR, CDR2 FQNEAQ (reference sequence). V dropped 8 bases and J dropped 6 bases, with 10 bases sitting between them. This CDR3 comprises 11 residues. The CDR3 loop reads CASRGVPEAFF. As DNA, the CDR3 is TGTGCCAGCCGGGGGGTCCCTGAAGCTTTCTTT.

The rearrangement links TRBV29-1 to TRBJ2-1; D gene unclear. The V end was cut by 6 bases, the J end by 0 bases, with 15 bases between. The CDR3 has 15 amino acids. CDR1 and CDR2 from the germline V gene are SQVTM and ANQGSEA. CDR3 nucleotides: TGCAGCGTCCAAGAGACCCCCCACTCCTACAATGAGCAGTTCTTC. Translation gives CSVQETPHSYNEQFF.

V is TRBV7-3 and J is TRBJ2-1; TRBD1 matches at 7 bases. The CDR3 is made up of 19 amino acids. Germline CDR1 reads SGHTA; CDR2 reads FQGTGA. V gave up 5 bases and J gave up 6 bases; unmatched junction bases: 22. CDR3 protein: CASSNTGTVHFLESNEQFF. CDR3 DNA: TGTGCCAGCAGCAACACCGGGACAGTTCATTTTCTTGAATCCAATGAGCAGTTCTTC.

This chain connects TRBV7-6 to TRBJ1-6; no clear D gene. The germline V gene encodes CDR1 SGHVS and CDR2 FNYEAQ. CDR3 length: 16 residues. V shed 2 bases and J shed 4 bases, with 12 bases lying between them. The CDR3 DNA follows: TGTGCCAGCAGCTTATTAATTCCTTCGTATAATTCACCCCTCCACTTT. Amino acid sequence: CASSLLIPSYNSPLHF.

This chain connects TRBV4-3 to TRBJ1-2; tentatively, D is TRBD1 (5 bases). V shed 3 bases and J shed 2 bases, with 16 bases lying between them. Germline assignment: CDR1 LGHNA and CDR2 YSLEER. The CDR3 runs to 16 residues. CDR3 sequence reads: CASSQSPGTENYGYTF. The CDR3 bases are TGCGCCAGCAGCCAGTCCCCCGGGACCGAAAACTATGGCTACACCTTC.

The chain carries TRBV7-9 and TRBJ2-5; no reliable D call. The V gene lost 7 bases and the J gene lost 0 bases, with 9 bases spanning the gap. CDR1 is SEHNR, CDR2 FQNEAQ, per germline (reference sequence). CDR3 length: 13 amino acids. The CDR3 nucleotides are TGTGCCAGCATCGACTGGGACCAAGAGACCCAGTACTTC. This translates into CASIDWDQETQYF. The entire variable domain, with the rest obtained from reference TRBV7-9 and TRBJ2-5, is as follows: DTGVSQNPRHKITKRGQNVTFRCDPISEHNRLYWYRQTLGQGPEFLTYFQNEAQLEKSRLLSDRFSAERPKGSFSTLEIQRTEQGDSAMYLCASIDWDQETQYFGPGTRLLVL.

This clone came up once. The chain has TRBV7-8 and TRBJ2-7, with TRBD2 matching 7 bases. CDR1 and CDR2 from the germline V gene are SGHVS and FQNEAQ. The J segment lost 5 bases and the V segment lost 4 bases, leaving 5 bases of the junction unmatched. This CDR3 has 13 residues. As DNA, the CDR3 is TGTGCCAGCAGCTGGACTAGAGCTGACGAGCAGTACTTC. This sequence encodes CASSWTRADEQYF.

This chain uses TRBV6-5 with TRBJ2-2; the D gene is possibly TRBD1 (7 bases). The CDR3 totals 15 residues. From germline, CDR1 is MNHEY and CDR2 SVGAGI. Trimming removed 3 bases at V and 4 bases at J, with 12 bases between. As DNA, the CDR3 is TGTGCCAGCAGTTATTGGCAGGGGGGCACCGGGGAGCTGTTTTTT. Translation gives CASSYWQGGTGELFF.

Points on this clone: One end of the junction varies from germline; a read error may be responsible. This chain uses TRBV5-1 with TRBJ2-5; D gene ambiguous. CDR3 size: 15 residues. Germline loops: CDR1 SGHRS, CDR2 YFSETQ. As DNA, the CDR3 is TGCGCCAGCAGGTTGGTGGGAACTTTAGGAGAGACCCAGTACTTC. Protein sequence: CASRLVGTLGETQYF.

The rearrangement joins TRBV7-9 to TRBJ2-7, with TRBD1 matching over 9 bases. CDR1 is SEHNR and CDR2 is FQNEAQ in the germline V gene (reference sequence). V lost 4 bases and J lost 2; bases outside the gene matches: 9. There are 16 residues in the CDR3. CDR3 coding DNA: TGTGCCAGCAGCTCTTCCGGGACAGGGAACCCCTACGAGCAGTACTTC. As protein: CASSSSGTGNPYEQYF.

V is TRBV7-6 and J is TRBJ2-1, with 8 nucleotides matching TRBD1. V shed 1 base, J shed 7 bases, and the junction held 0 bases outside the gene matches. CDR1 and CDR2 (germline): SGHVS, FNYEAQ. The CDR3 loop spans 13 amino acids. The CDR3 here is CASSLDRGNEQFF. The CDR3 bases are TGTGCCAGCAGCTTAGACAGGGGGAATGAGCAGTTCTTC.

V is TRBV5-4 and J is TRBJ2-7; 8 bases are shared with TRBD2. The V gene end was trimmed by 4 bases and the J gene end by 7 bases; junction bases not matched to a gene: 10. Germline assignment: CDR1 SGHNT and CDR2 YYREEE (reference sequence). The CDR3 spans 14 residues. In DNA, the CDR3 is TGTGCCAGCAGCGCCGGGGGGGCCATCTGGGAGCAGTACTTC. This encodes CASSAGGAIWEQYF.

This chain links TRBV7-9 with TRBJ2-3, with 8 bases fitting TRBD2. Trimming removed 4 bases from V and 8 bases from J; junction bases left unmatched: 14. The CDR3 consists of 16 residues. From germline, CDR1 is SEHNR and CDR2 FQNEAQ (reference sequence). The CDR3 DNA reads as TGTGCCAGCAGCTCCCCCTCCCTGGGCGGGGGGCTTACGCAGTATTTT. Amino acids: CASSSPSLGGGLTQYF.

CDR3 nucleotide sequence: TGCGCCAGCAGCTTTACCCCCGGACCCGGGGCCACTGAAGCTTTCTTT. Its protein product is CASSFTPGPGATEAFF. The chain recombines TRBV5-1 with TRBJ1-1; perhaps TRBD1 as D (5 bases). The V gene's germline CDR1 is SGHRS and CDR2 YFSETQ. V was pared by 2 bases and J by 4 bases, with 18 bases between. The CDR3 length is 16 residues. Full variable domain (missing parts from reference TRBV5-1 and TRBJ1-1): KAGVTQTPRYLIKTRGQQVTLSCSPISGHRSVSWYQQTPGQGLQFLFEYFSETQRNKGNFPGRFSGRQFSNSRSEMNVSTLELGDSALYLCASSFTPGPGATEAFFGQGTRLTVV.

This chain joins TRBV27 and TRBJ2-7; D gene uncertain. The germline V gene encodes CDR1 MNHEY and CDR2 SMNVEV (reference sequence). The ends were cut back, 0 bases at V and 3 bases at J, with 9 bases in the middle. CDR3 length: 14 amino acids. The CDR3, as DNA: TGTGCCAGCAGTTTATCGTACGGCCGCTACGAGCAGTACTTC. Protein sequence: CASSLSYGRYEQYF.

The chain uses TRBV4-1 and TRBJ2-2, with a possible D match to TRBD1 (5 bases). V lost 1 base to trimming and J lost 4 bases, with 13 bases between them. The V gene's germline CDR1 is MGHRA and CDR2 YSYEKL. This CDR3 is built from 16 residues. CDR3 nucleotide sequence: TGCGCCAGCAGCCAAGTAGGTGGGGCCGGCACCGGGGAGCTGTTTTTT. This gives the protein CASSQVGGAGTGELFF.

The chain employs TRBV6-1 and TRBJ2-7; D is perhaps TRBD2 (5 bases). Trimming took off 7 bases at V and 9 bases at J, with 16 bases between the two ends. The CDR3 covers 12 residues. CDR1 and CDR2 (germline): MNHNS, SASEGT. CDR3 in amino acids: CASTEGTLGQYF. CDR3 DNA sequence: TGTGCCAGCACCGAGGGAACACTAGGGCAGTACTTC.

This CDR3 reads CASNPPDHRAEAFF. CDR3 bases: TGTGCCAGCAACCCACCCGATCATAGGGCTGAAGCTTTCTTT. The J gene is TRBJ1-1, the V gene TRBV11-2; D call uncertain. V lost 7 bases, J lost 6 bases, and 18 bases lay in between. There are 14 residues in the CDR3. Germline V gene data show CDR1 as SGHAT and CDR2 as FQNNGV.

The chain has TRBV6-5 and TRBJ2-3, with 10 bases that match TRBD1. This CDR3 has 15 residues. CDR1 and CDR2 from the germline V gene are MNHEY and SVGAGI. J was trimmed by 4 bases and V by 7 bases; bases with no gene match: 8. DNA of the CDR3: TGTGCCAGCACCGCGACAGGGGGCCTGGCAGATACGCAGTATTTT. It is translated as CASTATGGLADTQYF.